This record covers a single T cell receptor (beta chain). The CDR3 loop spans 14 amino acids. Germline CDR1 is LNHNV and CDR2 is YYDKDF (reference sequence). J was trimmed by 5 bases and V by 3 bases; bases with no gene match: 4. The sample originates from a study of Ad26.COV2.S vaccination and SARS-CoV-2 variants. The repertoire was sequenced with immunoSEQ multiplex PCR; TCRdb's copy has only in-frame clones and lacks some. This table has roughly 100,000 clones, 80% appearing once. V is TRBV15 and J is TRBJ1-5, with 7 bases fitting TRBD1. This TCR derives from a human donor who had recovered from COVID-19. Sequenced material: peripheral blood, taken after recovery from COVID-19. The CDR3 coding sequence is TGTGCCACCAGCAGGGACAGGAAGGATCAGCCCCAGCATTTT. It codes for CATSRDRKDQPQHF.